The source of this T cell receptor (beta chain) is a study of shared clonotypes between healthy human individuals. This CDR3 comprises 16 residues. CDR1 SEHNR and CDR2 FQNEAQ come from the germline V gene (reference sequence). J gave up 8 bases and V 4 bases, and 11 bases lay outside the gene matches. Study observations and caveats: Generation probabilities were higher for clonotypes shared across all four sorted-subset donors than for unshared ones. In this cohort, only blood was sampled, and tissue repertoires likely differ. Clonotype sharing across donors was expected to vary with sequencing depth.

On this clone: Its antigen is currently unknown.

Profiled with immunoSEQ multiplex PCR; TCRdb holds only in-frame clones, not every one. This table has roughly 300,000 clones, roughly 84% appearing once. V gene TRBV7-9 combines with J gene TRBJ1-4; TRBD1 agrees at 9 bases. The receptor comes from a man aged 18 to 30 in good health. What was sequenced was memory CD8+ T cells sorted from blood. Indicated subset: CD45RO+ cells pooled with CCR7-negative TemRA cells. CDR3 protein: CASSCAPQGAEEKLFF. The CDR3 DNA is TGTGCCAGCAGCTGCGCCCCACAGGGGGCAGAGGAAAAACTGTTTTTT.